The 30 T cell receptor beta chains below were found in one sample sequenced in a study of T cells after yellow fever vaccination. TCRdb reprocessed the 5' RACE reads with MiXCR, giving one entry per CDR3 protein. The sample lists roughly 160,000 distinct CDR3 sequences, about a tenth seen once, with roughly 36% in the top ten. The specimen was CD8+ T cells sorted from PBMCs, collected 45 days after the yellow fever booster vaccination. The receptors were sampled from a man aged 18 to 29 who received the YFV17D yellow fever vaccine.

This clonotype was seen repeatedly, ten times or more. The chain recombines TRBV7-2 with TRBJ2-1; TRBD2 agrees at 10 bases. V shed 6 bases and J 8 bases; nucleotides not matched to a gene: 10. The germline V gene encodes CDR1 SGHTA and CDR2 FQGNSA. The CDR3 totals 15 residues. The CDR3 DNA reads as TGTGCCAGCAGAGTACTAGCGGGGTTAGGGGATGAGCAGTTCTTC. Translated, it gives CASRVLAGLGDEQFF.

This clonotype appeared a few times. The chain links TRBV4-3 to TRBJ2-1; D is ambiguous. The V end lost 4 bases, the J end lost 7 bases, and 11 bases lay between the germline ends. The germline CDR1 and CDR2 sequences are LGHNA and YSLEER. The CDR3 consists of 13 residues. In DNA, the CDR3 is TGCGCCAGCAGCCGAGCTATCGGAAATGAGCAGTTCTTC. Amino acid sequence: CASSRAIGNEQFF.

This clonotype was found a few times. The chain carries TRBV12-3 or TRBV12-4 and TRBJ2-5; D not resolved. Trimming took off 1 base at V and 5 bases at J, with 8 bases between the two ends. This CDR3 is built from 13 residues. CDR3 coding DNA: TGTGCCAGCAGTTTAGGCAGGTTGGAGACCCAGTACTTC. Translation gives CASSLGRLETQYF.

The V gene is TRBV4-1, the J gene TRBJ2-7; no definite D call. Trimming took off 4 bases at V and 0 bases at J, with 10 bases between the two ends. This CDR3 region has 14 residues. CDR1 MGHRA and CDR2 YSYEKL come from the germline V gene. The CDR3 region has the DNA TGCGCCAGCAGCCCGCGAACAAGCTCCTACGAGCAGTACTTC. It translates to CASSPRTSSYEQYF.

This clonotype turned up a few times. The chain carries TRBV30 and TRBJ2-7; no firm D call. Trimming removed 5 bases at V and 1 base at J, with 6 bases between. CDR1 and CDR2 from the germline V gene are GTSNPN and SVGIG (reference sequence). This CDR3 has 11 amino acids. The CDR3 nucleotides are TGTGCCTGGGTTAGATCCTACGAGCAGTACTTC. Amino acid sequence: CAWVRSYEQYF.

This clonotype was observed many times. The V gene is TRBV20-1, the J gene TRBJ2-4; 7 positions match TRBD1. Germline CDR1 reads DFQATT; CDR2 reads SNEGSKA (reference sequence). CDR3 length: 12 amino acids. Unmatched junction bases numbered 3, after V lost 6 bases and J lost 4 bases. The CDR3 reads CSALGQKNIQYF. As DNA, the CDR3 is TGCAGTGCCCTGGGACAGAAAAACATTCAGTACTTC.

In this sample, this clonotype turned up a few times. The chain couples TRBV7-9 to TRBJ2-5; 7 bases are a match to TRBD1. The V and J ends lost 5 bases and 2 bases, in that order; junction bases with no gene match: 11. The CDR3 sequence is 16 residues long. Germline lookup yields CDR1 SEHNR and CDR2 FQNEAQ (reference sequence). The CDR3 loop is CASSRATGNLQETQYF. The CDR3 nucleotides are TGTGCCAGCAGCCGAGCGACAGGGAACCTACAAGAGACCCAGTACTTC.

This clonotype was picked up many times. This sequence joins TRBV2 and TRBJ2-1, with D perhaps matching TRBD1 (5 bases). Germline CDR1 is SNHLY and CDR2 is FYNNEI. The CDR3 loop spans 13 amino acids. V shed 6 bases and J shed 10 bases, with 16 bases lying between them. This CDR3 is CASRKAGYGEQFF. The CDR3 nucleotides read TGTGCCAGCAGAAAAGCAGGGTATGGGGAGCAGTTCTTC.

This clonotype was counted only a few times. The V and J genes are TRBV7-6 and TRBJ1-1, with 10 positions matching TRBD1. Germline loops: CDR1 SGHVS, CDR2 FNYEAQ. J gave up 5 bases and V 5 bases, and 5 bases lay outside the gene matches. The CDR3 sequence is 14 residues long. The CDR3 region is CASSLRQGATEAFF. DNA of the CDR3: TGTGCCAGCAGCCTCAGACAGGGGGCAACTGAAGCTTTCTTT.

This chain uses TRBV7-2 with TRBJ1-5; 9 bases map to TRBD1. V shed 5 bases and J 4 bases; nucleotides not matched to a gene: 6. The CDR3 runs 15 residues. Germline V CDR1 and CDR2: SGHTA, FQGNSA. CDR3 nucleotide sequence: TGTGCCAGCAGCCTAGGGACAGGGTCTAATCAGCCCCAGCATTTT. Residues: CASSLGTGSNQPQHF.

This clonotype was counted only a few times. V and J are TRBV6-2 or TRBV6-3 and TRBJ2-2; D possibly corresponds to TRBD1 (5 bases). The CDR3 extends over 12 amino acids. V shed 8 bases and J shed 6 bases, with 10 bases lying between them. Germline values: CDR1 MNHEY, CDR2 SVGEGT. CDR3 residues: CASLQGPGELFF. CDR3 in DNA: TGTGCCAGCTTGCAGGGCCCCGGGGAGCTGTTTTTT.

The rearrangement links TRBV6-6 to TRBJ2-1, with D uncertain. The V end lost 3 bases, the J end lost 6 bases, and 9 bases lay between the germline ends. This CDR3 is 13 amino acids long. The germline V gene encodes CDR1 MNHNY and CDR2 SVGAGI (reference sequence). The CDR3 DNA follows: TGTGCCAGCAGTTATTATGCAGTCAATGAGCAGTTCTTC. This codes for CASSYYAVNEQFF.

The chain employs TRBV9 and TRBJ2-5; no reliable D call. This CDR3 has 14 amino acids. Germline CDR1 and CDR2: SGDLS and YYNGEE. V was shortened by 0 bases and J by 9 bases, with 15 bases between the two germline ends. The CDR3 DNA reads as TGTGCCAGCAGCGTAGGGGCCATTGGAAGGGCCCAGTACTTC. Translation: CASSVGAIGRAQYF.

CDR3 sequence reads: CASSPRTGGETGELFF. CDR3 nucleotide sequence: TGTGCCAGCAGCCCAAGGACAGGGGGAGAAACCGGGGAGCTGTTTTTT. This chain uses TRBV11-3 with TRBJ2-2; TRBD1 aligns across 10 bases. This CDR3 region has 16 residues. Trimming cost V 5 bases and J 5 bases; bases outside gene matches: 8. Germline CDR1 reads SGHNT; CDR2 reads YENEEA.

This clonotype was counted between two and nine times. CDR3 loop: CASSQDSVQINEKLFF. The CDR3, as DNA: TGTGCCAGCAGCCAAGATTCGGTCCAGATTAATGAAAAACTGTTTTTT. The rearrangement joins TRBV3-1 to TRBJ1-4; D is uncertain. This CDR3 is 16 amino acids long. Looked up from germline, CDR1 is LGHDT and CDR2 is YNNKEL (reference sequence). Between the trimmed V and J ends, which lost 0 bases and 4 bases, there was a span of 12 bases.

The chain combines TRBV6-5 with TRBJ2-2, with D unclear. Germline CDR1 is MNHEY and CDR2 is SVGAGI. The CDR3 covers 13 residues. The V and J ends lost 2 bases and 9 bases respectively, with 10 bases between them. The CDR3 region is CASSYLGGRELFF. The CDR3 coding sequence is TGTGCCAGCAGTTACCTGGGTGGGAGGGAGCTGTTTTTT.

The chain has TRBV6-5 and TRBJ2-7; 7 bases agree with TRBD1. CDR3 length: 14 residues. Per germline, CDR1 MNHEY and CDR2 SVGAGI. The V segment lost 10 bases and the J segment 2 bases; nucleotides outside the gene matches: 11. The CDR3, as DNA: TGTGCCACTTCAGTAGGACAGGCCGCCTACGAGCAGTACTTC. Translation: CATSVGQAAYEQYF.

The chain employs TRBV5-4 and TRBJ2-1, with 7 bases lining up with TRBD2. In germline, CDR1 is SGHNT, CDR2 YYREEE (reference sequence). The CDR3 covers 15 residues. V was clipped by 5 bases and J by 8 bases; unmatched bases: 13. The CDR3 DNA follows: TGTGCCAGCAGTGATTGGACTAGTAGGACCTATGAGCAGTTCTTC. It is translated as CASSDWTSRTYEQFF.

V usage is TRBV7-9 and J usage is TRBJ2-7; D is unclear. The germline V gene encodes CDR1 SEHNR and CDR2 FQNEAQ (reference sequence). Trimming left V 5 bases short and J 6 bases short, with 5 bases between. This CDR3 has 10 amino acids. CDR3: CASSGPEQYF. CDR3 nucleotides: TGTGCCAGCAGCGGCCCCGAGCAGTACTTC.

V gene TRBV27 combines with J gene TRBJ1-4; D ambiguous. Germline values: CDR1 MNHEY, CDR2 SMNVEV (reference sequence). The V gene lost 7 bases and the J gene lost 1 base, with 13 bases spanning the gap. This CDR3 contains 15 residues. As DNA, the CDR3 is TGTGCCAGCATAAGAGGGCGGAAAACTAATGAAAAACTGTTTTTT. It codes for CASIRGRKTNEKLFF.

This clonotype occurred many times. V is TRBV6-5 and J is TRBJ2-3; weak D call: TRBD1 (5 bases). Germline assignment: CDR1 MNHEY and CDR2 SVGAGI. Trimming shortened V by 5 bases and J by 4 bases, and 13 bases separated the two germline ends. The CDR3 loop spans 14 amino acids. The CDR3 DNA sequence: TGTGCCAGCAGTGGGGCGCCAGAGCCAGATACGCAGTATTTT. It yields the protein CASSGAPEPDTQYF.

This clonotype was counted at least ten times. The chain joins TRBV4-3 to TRBJ2-3, with TRBD2 as a possible D gene (5 bases). Looked up from germline, CDR1 is LGHNA and CDR2 is YSLEER. This CDR3 is 17 amino acids long. Trimming removed 0 bases at V and 1 base at J, with 14 bases between. CDR3 coding DNA: TGCGCCAGCAGCCAAGATTTTACTAGTGGCCGCACAGATACGCAGTATTTT. This sequence encodes CASSQDFTSGRTDTQYF.

The gene calls are TRBV10-3 and TRBJ2-2; 7 bases fit TRBD2. Germline CDR1 and CDR2: ENHRY and SYGVKD. This CDR3 contains 15 residues. V dropped 10 bases and J dropped 7; count of bases not matched to a gene: 15. CDR3 sequence (DNA): TGTGCCACCCTCCAGTCTAGCGGAGCTAGCGGGGAGCTGTTTTTT. It yields the protein CATLQSSGASGELFF.

This clonotype was counted at least ten times. The chain recombines TRBV7-9 with TRBJ2-3; possible D gene TRBD2, 7 bases. The V end was cut by 5 bases, the J end by 0 bases, with 18 bases between. The CDR3 sequence is 17 residues long. Germline V gene lookup returns CDR1 SEHNR and CDR2 FQNEAQ (reference sequence). The CDR3 protein is CASSLTWGGPSTDTQYF. The CDR3 DNA reads as TGTGCCAGCAGCCTAACTTGGGGGGGCCCCAGCACAGATACGCAGTATTTT.

This clonotype has ten or more counts. The chain has TRBV12-5 and TRBJ2-1, with 7 bases fitting TRBD2. V shed 8 bases, J shed 7 bases, and the junction held 14 bases outside the gene matches. Germline values: CDR1 LGHNT, CDR2 FRNRAP. CDR3 length: 15 residues. CDR3 loop: CASTRRDGGRNEQFF. CDR3 coding DNA: TGTGCTAGTACCCGACGGGACGGGGGGAGGAATGAGCAGTTCTTC.

As for this clonotype: A much bigger clone sits one base away, suggesting this may be a read error. The gene calls are TRBV6-2 or TRBV6-3 and TRBJ1-2; no definite D call. The V and J ends lost 7 bases and 6 bases respectively, with 18 bases between them. The CDR3 consists of 14 residues. CDR1 MNHEY and CDR2 SVGEGT come from the germline V gene. The CDR3 here is CASTPSSVNDGYTF. In DNA form, the CDR3 reads TGTGCCAGCACCCCTTCCTCTGTAAACGATGGCTACACCTTC.

V gene TRBV4-1 combines with J gene TRBJ1-2, with TRBD1 identical over 8 bases. Germline loops: CDR1 MGHRA, CDR2 YSYEKL. CDR3 length: 14 amino acids. The junction had 4 bases not matched to a gene; V was cut back by 1 base and J by 6 bases. This CDR3 is CASSQVRQGHGYTF. The CDR3 DNA reads as TGCGCCAGCAGCCAAGTAAGACAGGGGCATGGCTACACCTTC.

The V and J genes are TRBV7-6 and TRBJ2-1; no clear D gene. Trimming took 5 bases from V and 9 from J, leaving 14 bases between them. The CDR3 has 13 amino acids. Per germline, CDR1 SGHVS and CDR2 FNYEAQ. The DNA of the CDR3 is TGTGCCAGCAGCCCCGCAGCTAGTCCTGAGCAGTTCTTC. This gives the protein CASSPAASPEQFF.

A few counts support this clonotype. The chain recombines TRBV28 with TRBJ2-1; D gene ambiguous. V was pared by 3 bases and J by 1 base, with 10 bases between. The CDR3 is 15 residues long. CDR1 and CDR2 (germline): MDHEN, SYDVKM. CDR3 DNA: TGTGCCAGCAGTTTTCAGCGTAGGTCCTACAATGAGCAGTTCTTC. Protein: CASSFQRRSYNEQFF.

This clonotype was detected a few times. The genes are TRBV9 and TRBJ1-5, with TRBD1 as a possible D gene (5 bases). The CDR3 runs to 15 residues. CDR1 and CDR2 (germline): SGDLS, YYNGEE. Trimming removed 2 bases at V and 5 bases at J, with 14 bases between. This CDR3 reads CASSVDGAAYQPQHF. Here the CDR3 DNA reads TGTGCCAGCAGCGTGGACGGGGCAGCCTATCAGCCCCAGCATTTT.